These 25 T cell receptor beta chains were all obtained from the same sample, sequenced in a study of blood T cell repertoires in COVID-19. This table comes from immunoSEQ multiplex PCR, and its TCRdb copy is limited to in-frame clones, with some not included. Of 120,000 or so clones listed, 70% to 90% were seen once; the top ten hold 3.5% to 5%. The sequenced sample consisted of peripheral blood. The receptors derive from a middle-aged man with acute or convalescent COVID-19.

V gene TRBV9 combines with J gene TRBJ1-5, with D perhaps TRBD1 (6 bases). Germline loops: CDR1 SGDLS, CDR2 YYNGEE. The CDR3 totals 13 residues. The V end lost 2 bases, the J end lost 5 bases, and 8 bases lay between the germline ends. The CDR3: CASSVTGHQPQHF. The CDR3, as DNA: TGTGCCAGCAGCGTGACAGGCCATCAGCCCCAGCATTTT.

This chain uses TRBV7-9 with TRBJ2-7; possible D gene TRBD1, 6 bases. Germline loops: CDR1 SEHNR, CDR2 FQNEAQ (reference sequence). This CDR3 spans 16 amino acids. Trimming removed 5 bases from V and 0 bases from J, with 17 bases in between. Here the CDR3 DNA reads TGTGCCAGCAGCGCAGGCCCAACAGGGAACTCCTACGAGCAGTACTTC. It codes for CASSAGPTGNSYEQYF.

CDR3: CASSGFGTGKPGETQYF. The CDR3 coding sequence is TGTGCCAGCTCCGGCTTTGGGACAGGGAAACCGGGAGAGACCCAGTACTTC. The chain recombines TRBV18 with TRBJ2-5, with TRBD1 identical over 9 bases. The V gene's germline CDR1 is KGHSH and CDR2 LQKENI. Losses at the gene ends were 6 bases for V and 4 bases for J; bases not matched to a gene: 15. The CDR3 is 17 residues long.

V usage is TRBV6-2 or TRBV6-3 and J usage is TRBJ1-1; tentatively, D is TRBD1 (5 bases). The length of the CDR3 is 13 residues. V lost 2 bases and J lost 5, with 9 bases in between. Looked up from germline, CDR1 is MNHEY and CDR2 is SVGEGT. The CDR3 nucleotides are TGTGCCAGCAGTTACGTGGGGCGGACTGAAGCTTTCTTT. Protein product: CASSYVGRTEAFF.

V gene TRBV19 combines with J gene TRBJ1-6; 10 bases map to TRBD1. CDR1 is LNHDA and CDR2 is SQIVND in the germline V gene (reference sequence). V lost 6 bases and J lost 7; bases outside the gene matches: 6. The CDR3 is 15 amino acids. CDR3 sequence reads: CASRPPGQGNSPLHF. The CDR3, as DNA: TGTGCCAGTAGACCTCCGGGACAGGGGAATTCACCCCTCCACTTT.

This clone has at least ten counts. This chain connects TRBV14 to TRBJ2-3, with 10 bases aligning to TRBD2. The trim removed 4 bases at V and 1 base at J, leaving 14 bases unmatched. The CDR3 contains 19 residues. Germline-derived CDR1 and CDR2 are SGHDN and FVKESK. DNA of the CDR3: TGTGCCAGCAGCCCCTTCGGAGCGGGAGGGCCCGACGGCACAGATACGCAGTATTTT. Translated, it gives CASSPFGAGGPDGTDTQYF.

This chain joins TRBV2 and TRBJ1-6, with D tentatively TRBD1 (5 bases). Germline V lookup: CDR1 SNHLY, CDR2 FYNNEI. Trimming stripped 7 bases from V and 0 bases from J, with 16 bases between. The CDR3 extends over 17 amino acids. The CDR3 DNA reads TGTGCCAGCATAACAGGACCACTTAGCTCCTATAATTCACCCCTCCACTTT. This sequence encodes CASITGPLSSYNSPLHF.

The chain links TRBV7-2 to TRBJ1-1; the D is unclear. Trimming took 5 bases from V and 8 from J, leaving 9 bases between them. CDR1 SGHTA and CDR2 FQGNSA come from the germline V gene. CDR3 size: 11 residues. CDR3 region: CASSTLSEAFF. Written as DNA, the CDR3 is TGTGCCAGCAGCACTCTATCCGAAGCTTTCTTT.

V usage is TRBV12-5 and J usage is TRBJ2-6; no firm D call. Germline lookup yields CDR1 LGHNT and CDR2 FRNRAP. V was clipped by 1 base and J by 0 bases, with 4 bases between them. There are 15 residues in the CDR3. In nucleotides, the CDR3 is TGTGCTAGTGGTTTGGCCAGCTCTGGGGCCAACGTCCTGACTTTC. This codes for CASGLASSGANVLTF.

This clone has a handful of counts. The CDR3 region is CASSQNGGGSGNTIYF. The CDR3 DNA reads as TGTGCCAGCAGCCAAAACGGCGGGGGCTCAGGAAACACCATATATTTT. The chain uses TRBV3-1 (or the pseudogene TRBV3-2) and TRBJ1-3, with D perhaps TRBD1 (6 bases). Germline CDR1 is LGHDT and CDR2 is YNNKEL (reference sequence). The CDR3 is made up of 16 amino acids. V was pared by 2 bases and J by 4 bases, with 15 bases between.

The chain has TRBV5-4 and TRBJ2-2; TRBD1 aligns across 10 bases. The CDR3 has 16 residues. Germline loops: CDR1 SGHNT, CDR2 YYREEE (reference sequence). V lost 3 bases to trimming and J lost 2 bases; unmatched junction nucleotides: 4. CDR3 sequence: CASSSRDRGNTGELFF. CDR3 DNA sequence: TGTGCCAGCAGCTCCCGGGACAGGGGAAACACCGGGGAGCTGTTTTTT.

On this clone itself: Other DNA sequences in the sample encode the same CDR3. This chain connects TRBV9 to TRBJ2-5, with a weak D call TRBD2 (5 bases). Germline lookup yields CDR1 SGDLS and CDR2 YYNGEE. This CDR3 region has 13 residues. V shed 3 bases and J shed 2 bases, with 8 bases lying between them. The CDR3 DNA sequence: TGTGCCAGCAGCGGGACTGTTCAAGAGACCCAGTACTTC. Translating gives CASSGTVQETQYF.

The chain carries TRBV18 and TRBJ1-1, with 11 bases lining up with TRBD1. CDR3 length equals 14 residues. V lost 5 bases, J lost 7 bases, and 6 bases stayed unmatched. Germline-derived CDR1 and CDR2 are KGHSH and LQKENI. CDR3 region: CASSRDRGGGEAFF. The CDR3, as DNA: TGTGCCAGCTCAAGGGACAGGGGGGGCGGTGAAGCTTTCTTT.

This clone was seen just once. The V gene is TRBV5-8, the J gene TRBJ1-3; TRBD1 agrees at 12 bases. V lost 5 bases and J lost 1; bases outside the gene matches: 7. CDR1 SGHTS and CDR2 YDEGEE come from the germline V gene. The CDR3 extends over 17 amino acids. The CDR3 loop is CASSWEGQGASGNTIYF. In DNA, the CDR3 is TGTGCCAGCAGTTGGGAGGGACAGGGGGCTTCTGGAAACACCATATATTTT.

V and J are TRBV5-4 and TRBJ1-1; D is uncertain. The germline CDR1 and CDR2 sequences are SGHNT and YYREEE (reference sequence). V lost 0 bases and J 2 bases, leaving 11 bases between the germline ends. CDR3 length: 15 residues. The CDR3 loop is CASSLGGGLNTEAFF. The DNA of the CDR3 is TGTGCCAGCAGCTTGGGGGGAGGTCTTAACACTGAAGCTTTCTTT.

This chain links TRBV21-1 with TRBJ2-3; TRBD1, as called in the table, went unchecked against the DNA. TRBV21-1 is classified as a pseudogene. The CDR3 sequence is 17 residues long. This CDR3 is CASSFRPDRGLTDTQYF. CDR3 DNA: TGTGCCAGCAGCTTCCGCCCGGACAGGGGGCTCACAGATACGCAGTATTTT.

This chain uses TRBV5-1 with TRBJ1-4; 10 bases map to TRBD1. This CDR3 comprises 15 residues. Germline CDR1 is SGHRS and CDR2 is YFSETQ. V lost 4 bases and J lost 8; bases outside the gene matches: 8. CDR3 region: CASSPGTGVSEKLFF. CDR3 DNA: TGCGCCAGCAGCCCCGGGACAGGGGTTAGCGAAAAACTGTTTTTT.

V usage is TRBV4-1 and J usage is TRBJ1-2; TRBD1 matches at 8 bases. V lost 1 base to trimming and J lost 7 bases; unmatched junction nucleotides: 5. The germline V gene has CDR1 MGHRA and CDR2 YSYEKL. This CDR3 comprises 14 residues. Written as DNA, the CDR3 is TGCGCCAGCAGCCAAGTACAGGGGGTCCGTGGCTACACCTTC. Translated: CASSQVQGVRGYTF.

The chain couples TRBV12-5 to TRBJ2-7; 8 bases match TRBD1. The CDR3 extends over 15 amino acids. Per germline, CDR1 LGHNT and CDR2 FRNRAP. After removal of 3 bases from V and 1 base from J, the junction contained 5 bases not matched to a gene. CDR3 sequence: CASGFGTGRSYEQYF. CDR3 nucleotides: TGTGCTAGTGGTTTTGGGACAGGTCGTTCCTACGAGCAGTACTTC.

Turning to this clone: Additional DNA sequences in this sample encode the identical CDR3. The chain recombines TRBV7-9 with TRBJ2-7, with a possible D match to TRBD1 (6 bases). The CDR3 extends over 14 amino acids. With 0 bases removed from V and 4 bases from J, the gap between germline ends came to 10 bases. Germline CDR1 reads SEHNR; CDR2 reads FQNEAQ (reference sequence). The CDR3 is CASSLAGTTYEQYF. In DNA form, the CDR3 reads TGTGCCAGCAGCTTAGCGGGGACAACTTACGAGCAGTACTTC.

The chain links TRBV4-2 to TRBJ1-1; tentative D call: TRBD1 (6 bases). CDR1 is LGHNA, CDR2 YNFKEQ, per germline. CDR3 length: 14 residues. V lost 1 base and J lost 5, with 11 bases in between. The CDR3, as DNA: TGTGCCAGCAGCCAAGGGACAGCGGAAACTGAAGCTTTCTTT. Protein: CASSQGTAETEAFF.

The V gene is TRBV7-3, the J gene TRBJ2-3, with a weak D call TRBD2 (5 bases). Per the germline V gene, CDR1 is SGHTA and CDR2 is FQGTGA. This CDR3 has 15 amino acids. Trimming pared 5 bases from V and 6 bases from J, leaving 18 bases between. The CDR3 here is CASSPLGLKEDTQYF. DNA for the CDR3: TGTGCCAGCAGCCCCCTCGGACTCAAAGAGGATACGCAGTATTTT.

This clone was detected once. The chain combines TRBV5-1 with TRBJ1-3; 9 nucleotides align to TRBD1. This CDR3 spans 15 amino acids. Germline CDR1 is SGHRS and CDR2 is YFSETQ. V trimming: 0 bases; J trimming: 7 bases; junction bases outside the gene matches: 5. The chain's CDR3 is CASSLAAGTGNTIYF. The CDR3 bases are TGCGCCAGCAGCTTGGCTGCTGGGACAGGGAACACCATATATTTT.

This clone came up a few times. The chain uses TRBV4-1 and TRBJ2-5, with D unclear. The CDR3 runs to 13 residues. V lost 0 bases to trimming and J lost 4 bases, with 6 bases between them. Germline values: CDR1 MGHRA, CDR2 YSYEKL. The chain's CDR3 is CASSQEAGETQYF. CDR3 coding DNA: TGCGCCAGCAGCCAAGAAGCCGGAGAGACCCAGTACTTC.

CDR3 DNA sequence: TGTGCCAGCACTGGGGACAGGCTTCTTGGCTACACCTTC. Protein: CASTGDRLLGYTF. The chain recombines TRBV6-5 with TRBJ1-2, with 8 positions matching TRBD1. The CDR3 spans 13 residues. CDR1 and CDR2 (germline): MNHEY, SVGAGI. The V and J ends lost 7 bases and 7 bases, in that order; junction bases with no gene match: 8.